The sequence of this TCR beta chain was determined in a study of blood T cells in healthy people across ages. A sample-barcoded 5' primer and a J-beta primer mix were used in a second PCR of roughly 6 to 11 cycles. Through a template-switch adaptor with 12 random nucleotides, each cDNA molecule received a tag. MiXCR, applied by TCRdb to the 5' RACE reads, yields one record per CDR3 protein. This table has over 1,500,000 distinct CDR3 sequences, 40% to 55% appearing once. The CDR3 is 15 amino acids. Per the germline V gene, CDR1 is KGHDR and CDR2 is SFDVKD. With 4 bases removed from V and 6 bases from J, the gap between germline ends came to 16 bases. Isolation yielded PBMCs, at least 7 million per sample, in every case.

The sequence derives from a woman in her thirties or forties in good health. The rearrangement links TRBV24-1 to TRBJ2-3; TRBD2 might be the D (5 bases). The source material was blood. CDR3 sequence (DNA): TGTGCCACCAGTGACCCAACCCTCGGACTGGATACGCAGTATTTT. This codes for CATSDPTLGLDTQYF.